The text below deals with one T cell receptor beta chain. The antigen remains undetermined. This CDR3 region has 13 residues. Trimming at V came to 6 bases and at J to 4 bases, leaving 4 bases not matched to a gene. CDR1 and CDR2 from the germline V gene are SGHTA and FQGNSA. These data originate in a study of post-analysis software for immune sequencing data. The study's findings and limits: Patients used roughly five TRBV segments, including TRBV5-6, TRBV5-1 and TRBV20-1, more often than controls.

Unique molecular identifiers had been added to the TCR beta cDNA libraries. cDNA molecules numbering roughly 500,000 came from roughly 1 to 10 million T cells. TCRdb reprocessed the PCR reads with MiXCR, giving one entry per CDR3 protein. This sample carries roughly 870,000 distinct CDR3 sequences, roughly 50% of them seen once, and the ten largest clones take approximately 4.4%. The TCR sequence derives from a girl aged 5 to 17 with multiple sclerosis. Sequences were obtained from blood. V and J are TRBV7-2 and TRBJ2-3, with TRBD1 matching over 7 bases. CDR3 residues: CASRHRGADTQYF. Here the CDR3 DNA reads TGTGCCAGCAGACACAGGGGAGCAGATACGCAGTATTTT.